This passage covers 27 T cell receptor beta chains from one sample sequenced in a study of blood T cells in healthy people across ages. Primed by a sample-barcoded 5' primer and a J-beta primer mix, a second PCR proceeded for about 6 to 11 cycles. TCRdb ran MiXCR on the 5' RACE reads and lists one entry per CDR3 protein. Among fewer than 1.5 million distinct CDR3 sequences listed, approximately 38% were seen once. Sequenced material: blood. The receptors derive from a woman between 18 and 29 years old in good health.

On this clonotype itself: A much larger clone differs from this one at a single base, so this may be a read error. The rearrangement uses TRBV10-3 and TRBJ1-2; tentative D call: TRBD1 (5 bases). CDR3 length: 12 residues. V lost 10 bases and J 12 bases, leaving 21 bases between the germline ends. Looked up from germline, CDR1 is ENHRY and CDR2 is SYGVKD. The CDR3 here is CASLGEGNGHTF. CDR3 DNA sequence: TGTGCCAGCCTAGGGGAGGGAAACGGCCACACCTTC.

In DNA, the CDR3 is TGTGCCAGCAGGGGTAGGGGCGAGCAGTACTTC. This gives the protein CASRGRGEQYF. The rearrangement links TRBV6-2 or TRBV6-3 to TRBJ2-4; TRBD1 is a possible D gene (5 bases). The J call may be wrong; the DNA end is better matched by TRBJ2-7. This CDR3 comprises 11 residues. Germline-derived CDR1 and CDR2 are MNHEY and SVGEGT.

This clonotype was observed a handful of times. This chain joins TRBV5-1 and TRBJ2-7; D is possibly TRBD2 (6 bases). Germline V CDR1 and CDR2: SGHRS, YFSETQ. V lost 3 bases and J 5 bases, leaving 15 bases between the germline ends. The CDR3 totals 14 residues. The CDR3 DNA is TGCGCCAGCAGCTCTGGGACTGGAAGGGACGAGCAGTACTTC. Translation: CASSSGTGRDEQYF.

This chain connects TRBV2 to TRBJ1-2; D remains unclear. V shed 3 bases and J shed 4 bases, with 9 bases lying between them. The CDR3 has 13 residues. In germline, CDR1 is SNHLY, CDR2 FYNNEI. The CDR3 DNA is TGTGCCAGCAGTGACGCTGTAACCTATGGCTACACCTTC. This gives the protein CASSDAVTYGYTF.

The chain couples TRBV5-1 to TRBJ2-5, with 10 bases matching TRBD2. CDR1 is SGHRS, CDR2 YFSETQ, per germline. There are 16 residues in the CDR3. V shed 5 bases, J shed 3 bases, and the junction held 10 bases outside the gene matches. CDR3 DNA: TGCGCCAGCAGGACCTATAGCGGGGGGCCCGAAGAGACCCAGTACTTC. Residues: CASRTYSGGPEETQYF.

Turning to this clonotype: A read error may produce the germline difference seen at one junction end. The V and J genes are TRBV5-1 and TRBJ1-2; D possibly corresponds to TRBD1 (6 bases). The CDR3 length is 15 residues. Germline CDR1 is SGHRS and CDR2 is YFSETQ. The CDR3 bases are TGCGCCAGCAGCCCCGAGGCAGGGGTCGGCTATGACTACACCTTC. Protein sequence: CASSPEAGVGYDYTF.

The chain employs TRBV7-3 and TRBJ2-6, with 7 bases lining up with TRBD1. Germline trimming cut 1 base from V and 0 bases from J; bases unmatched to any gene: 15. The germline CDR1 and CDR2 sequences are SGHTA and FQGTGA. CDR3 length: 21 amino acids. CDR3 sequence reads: CASSLISPPQGPSSGANVLTF. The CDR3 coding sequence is TGTGCCAGCAGCTTAATATCCCCCCCACAGGGGCCCAGCTCTGGGGCCAACGTCCTGACTTTC.

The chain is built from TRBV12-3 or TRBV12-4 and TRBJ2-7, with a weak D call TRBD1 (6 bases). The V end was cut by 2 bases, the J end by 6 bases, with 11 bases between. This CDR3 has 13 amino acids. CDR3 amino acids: CASSLLRGFEQYF. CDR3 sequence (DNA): TGTGCCAGCAGTTTATTAAGGGGGTTCGAGCAGTACTTC.

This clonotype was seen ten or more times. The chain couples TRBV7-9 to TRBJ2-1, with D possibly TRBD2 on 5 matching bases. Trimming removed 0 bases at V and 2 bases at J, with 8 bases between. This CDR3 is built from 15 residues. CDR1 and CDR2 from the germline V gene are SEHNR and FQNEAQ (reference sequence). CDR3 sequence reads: CASSLAGSAYNEQFF. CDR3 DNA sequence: TGTGCCAGCAGCTTAGCGGGGAGTGCCTACAATGAGCAGTTCTTC.

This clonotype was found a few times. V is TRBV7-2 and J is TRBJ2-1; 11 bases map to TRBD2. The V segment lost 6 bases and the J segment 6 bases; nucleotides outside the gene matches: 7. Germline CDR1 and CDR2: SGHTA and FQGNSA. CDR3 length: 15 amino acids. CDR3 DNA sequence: TGTGCCAGCAGGAACCTCGGGACTAGCGGCAATGAGCAGTTCTTC. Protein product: CASRNLGTSGNEQFF.

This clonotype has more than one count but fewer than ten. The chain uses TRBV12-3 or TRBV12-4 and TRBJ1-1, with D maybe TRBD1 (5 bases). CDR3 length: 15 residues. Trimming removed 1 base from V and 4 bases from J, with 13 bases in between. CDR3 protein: CASSLELGGGTEAFF. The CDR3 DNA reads TGTGCCAGCAGTTTAGAGTTGGGGGGAGGCACTGAAGCTTTCTTT.

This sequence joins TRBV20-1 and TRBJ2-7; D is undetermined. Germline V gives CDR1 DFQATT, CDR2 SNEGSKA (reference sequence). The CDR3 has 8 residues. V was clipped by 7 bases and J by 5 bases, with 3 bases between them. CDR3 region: CSVNEQYF. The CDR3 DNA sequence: TGCAGTGTAAACGAGCAGTACTTC.

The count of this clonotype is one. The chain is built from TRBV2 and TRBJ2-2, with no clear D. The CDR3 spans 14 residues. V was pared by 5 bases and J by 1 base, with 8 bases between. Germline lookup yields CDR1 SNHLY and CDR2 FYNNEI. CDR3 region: CASSWTQNTGELFF. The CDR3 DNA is TGTGCCAGCAGTTGGACCCAGAACACCGGGGAGCTGTTTTTT.

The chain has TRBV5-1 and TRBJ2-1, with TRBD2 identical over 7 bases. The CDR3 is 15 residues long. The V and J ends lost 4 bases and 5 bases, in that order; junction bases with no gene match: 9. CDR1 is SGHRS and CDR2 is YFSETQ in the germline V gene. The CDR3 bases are TGCGCCAGCAGCCCGGGCCGTCTAGCGGACAATGAGCAGTTCTTC. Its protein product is CASSPGRLADNEQFF.

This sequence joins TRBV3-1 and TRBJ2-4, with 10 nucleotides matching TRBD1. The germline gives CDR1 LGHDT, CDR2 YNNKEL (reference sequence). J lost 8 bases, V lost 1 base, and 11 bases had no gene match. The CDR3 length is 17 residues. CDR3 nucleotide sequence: TGTGCCAGCAGCCAAGGCCTCCGACAGGGGGCGACGGACATTCAGTACTTC. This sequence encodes CASSQGLRQGATDIQYF.

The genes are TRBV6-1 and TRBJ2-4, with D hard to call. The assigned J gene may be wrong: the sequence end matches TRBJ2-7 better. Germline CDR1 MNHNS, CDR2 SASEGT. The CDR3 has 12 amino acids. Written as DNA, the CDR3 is TGTGCCAGCAGTAAACCCAAAGGCGAGCAGTACTTC. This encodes CASSKPKGEQYF.

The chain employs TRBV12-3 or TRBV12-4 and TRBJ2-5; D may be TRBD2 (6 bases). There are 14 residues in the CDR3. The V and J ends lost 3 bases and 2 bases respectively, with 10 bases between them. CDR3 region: CASSLTRGQETQYF. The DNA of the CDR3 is TGTGCCAGCAGTTTGACTAGGGGTCAAGAGACCCAGTACTTC.

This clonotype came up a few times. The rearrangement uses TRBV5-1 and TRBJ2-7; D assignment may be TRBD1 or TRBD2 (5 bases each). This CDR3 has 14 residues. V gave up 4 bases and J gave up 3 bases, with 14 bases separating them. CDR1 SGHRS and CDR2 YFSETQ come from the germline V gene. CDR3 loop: CASSVERTSYEQYF. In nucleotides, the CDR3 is TGCGCCAGCAGCGTCGAGCGGACAAGCTACGAGCAGTACTTC.

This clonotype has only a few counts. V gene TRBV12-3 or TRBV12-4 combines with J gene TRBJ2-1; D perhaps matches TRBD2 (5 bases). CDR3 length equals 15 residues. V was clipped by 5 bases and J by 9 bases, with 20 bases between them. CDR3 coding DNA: TGTGCCAGCAGTACCCTCGAGGGTTTTATGGCTGAGCAGTTCTTC. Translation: CASSTLEGFMAEQFF.

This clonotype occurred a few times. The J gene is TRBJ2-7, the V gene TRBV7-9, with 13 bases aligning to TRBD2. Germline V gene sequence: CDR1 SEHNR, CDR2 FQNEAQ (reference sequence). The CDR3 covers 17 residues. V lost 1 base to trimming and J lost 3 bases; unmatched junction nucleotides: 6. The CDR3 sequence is CASSLGTSGSLSYEQYF. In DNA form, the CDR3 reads TGTGCCAGCAGCTTAGGGACTAGCGGGAGTCTTAGCTACGAGCAGTACTTC.

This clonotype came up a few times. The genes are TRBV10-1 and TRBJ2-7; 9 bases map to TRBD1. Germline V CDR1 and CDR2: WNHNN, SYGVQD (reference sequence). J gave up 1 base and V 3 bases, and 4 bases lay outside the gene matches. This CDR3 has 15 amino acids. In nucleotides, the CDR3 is TGCGCCAGCAGTGATGGGACAGGGTATTCCTACGAGCAGTACTTC. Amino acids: CASSDGTGYSYEQYF.

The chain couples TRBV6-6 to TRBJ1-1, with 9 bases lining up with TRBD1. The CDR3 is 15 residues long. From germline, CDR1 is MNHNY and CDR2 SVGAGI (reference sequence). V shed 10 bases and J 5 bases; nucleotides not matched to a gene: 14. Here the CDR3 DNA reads TGTGCCACCTTCCGGGACAGGGAGGGGAGTACTGAAGCTTTCTTT. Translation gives CATFRDREGSTEAFF.

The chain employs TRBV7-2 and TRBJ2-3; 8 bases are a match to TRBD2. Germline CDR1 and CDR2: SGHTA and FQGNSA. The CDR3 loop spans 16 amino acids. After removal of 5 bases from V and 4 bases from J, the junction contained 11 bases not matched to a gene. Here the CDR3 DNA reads TGTGCCAGCAGCCCGCCCGGGACTAGAAGGGCAGATACGCAGTATTTT. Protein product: CASSPPGTRRADTQYF.

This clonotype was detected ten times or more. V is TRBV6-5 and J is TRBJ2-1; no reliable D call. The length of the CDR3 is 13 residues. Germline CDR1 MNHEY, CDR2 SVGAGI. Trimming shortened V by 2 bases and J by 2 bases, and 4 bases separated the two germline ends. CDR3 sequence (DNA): TGTGCCAGCAGTTACGGGACCTACAATGAGCAGTTCTTC. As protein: CASSYGTYNEQFF.

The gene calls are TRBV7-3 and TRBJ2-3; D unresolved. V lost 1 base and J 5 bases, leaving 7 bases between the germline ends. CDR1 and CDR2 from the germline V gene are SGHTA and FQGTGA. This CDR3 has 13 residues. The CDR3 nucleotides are TGTGCCAGCAGCTTAAACGCGGTAGATACGCAGTATTTT. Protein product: CASSLNAVDTQYF.

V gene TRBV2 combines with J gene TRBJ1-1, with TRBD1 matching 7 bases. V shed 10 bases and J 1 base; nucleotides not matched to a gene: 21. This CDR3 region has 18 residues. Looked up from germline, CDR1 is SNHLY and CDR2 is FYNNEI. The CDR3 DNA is TGTGCCATCATACTTCCCGCCCGACAGGGCCAGGGGAACACTGAAGCTTTCTTT. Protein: CAIILPARQGQGNTEAFF.

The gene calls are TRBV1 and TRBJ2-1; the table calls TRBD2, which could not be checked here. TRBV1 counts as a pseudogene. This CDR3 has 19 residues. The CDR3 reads CTSSQGRLAGAKSYNEQFF. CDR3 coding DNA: TGCACCAGCAGCCAAGGCCGACTAGCGGGCGCGAAATCCTACAATGAGCAGTTCTTC.